This T cell receptor beta chain was documented in a study of identical twins. The V gene's germline CDR1 is SEHNR and CDR2 FQNEAQ (reference sequence). CDR3 length: 15 residues. The V and J ends lost 2 bases and 6 bases respectively, with 15 bases between them. The sample holds a few counts of this clonotype. No antigen is known for it. TCRdb reprocessed the 5' RACE reads via MiXCR and lists one record per CDR3 protein. This table holds roughly 1,500,000 distinct CDR3 sequences, about 32% found once. Study-wide results and limits: Excess sharing by twins proved weaker in beta out-of-frame sequences.

The J gene is TRBJ2-3, the V gene TRBV7-9; D ambiguous. The specimen was cord blood. The receptor comes from a newborn girl in good health. For the CDR3, the DNA is TGTGCCAGCAGCTTAAGTTTCTCGGACGGCGATACGCAGTATTTT. Protein: CASSLSFSDGDTQYF.